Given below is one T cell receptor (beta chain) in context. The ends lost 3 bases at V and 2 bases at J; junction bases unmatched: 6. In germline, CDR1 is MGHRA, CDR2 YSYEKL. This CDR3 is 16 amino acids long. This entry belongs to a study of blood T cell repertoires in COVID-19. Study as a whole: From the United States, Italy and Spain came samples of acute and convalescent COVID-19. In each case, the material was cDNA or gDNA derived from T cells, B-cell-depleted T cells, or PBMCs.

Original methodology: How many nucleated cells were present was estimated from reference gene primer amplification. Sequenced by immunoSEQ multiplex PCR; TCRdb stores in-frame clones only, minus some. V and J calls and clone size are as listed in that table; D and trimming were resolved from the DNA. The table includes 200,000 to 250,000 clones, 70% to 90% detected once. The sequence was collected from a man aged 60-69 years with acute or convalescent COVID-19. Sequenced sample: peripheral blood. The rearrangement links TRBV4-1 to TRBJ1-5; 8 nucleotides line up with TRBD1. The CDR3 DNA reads TGCGCCAGCAGCCATGCCGACAGGGGTGGCAATCAGCCCCAGCATTTT. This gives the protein CASSHADRGGNQPQHF.